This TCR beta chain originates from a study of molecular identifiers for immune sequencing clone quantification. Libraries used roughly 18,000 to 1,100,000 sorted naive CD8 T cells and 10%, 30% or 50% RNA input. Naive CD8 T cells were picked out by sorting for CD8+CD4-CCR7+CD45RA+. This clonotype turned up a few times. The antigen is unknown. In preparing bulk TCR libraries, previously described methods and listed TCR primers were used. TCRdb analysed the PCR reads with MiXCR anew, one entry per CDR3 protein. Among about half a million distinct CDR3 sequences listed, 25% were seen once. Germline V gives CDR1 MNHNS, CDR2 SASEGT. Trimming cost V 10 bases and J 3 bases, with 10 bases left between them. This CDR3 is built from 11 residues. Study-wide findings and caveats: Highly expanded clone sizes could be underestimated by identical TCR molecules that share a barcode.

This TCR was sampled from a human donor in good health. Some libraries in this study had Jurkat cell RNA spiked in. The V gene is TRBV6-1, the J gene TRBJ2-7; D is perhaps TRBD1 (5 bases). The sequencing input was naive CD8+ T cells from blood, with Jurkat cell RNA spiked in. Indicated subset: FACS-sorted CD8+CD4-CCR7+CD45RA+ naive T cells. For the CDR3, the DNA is TGTGCCACGACAGTGGTCTACGAGCAGTACTTC. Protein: CATTVVYEQYF.